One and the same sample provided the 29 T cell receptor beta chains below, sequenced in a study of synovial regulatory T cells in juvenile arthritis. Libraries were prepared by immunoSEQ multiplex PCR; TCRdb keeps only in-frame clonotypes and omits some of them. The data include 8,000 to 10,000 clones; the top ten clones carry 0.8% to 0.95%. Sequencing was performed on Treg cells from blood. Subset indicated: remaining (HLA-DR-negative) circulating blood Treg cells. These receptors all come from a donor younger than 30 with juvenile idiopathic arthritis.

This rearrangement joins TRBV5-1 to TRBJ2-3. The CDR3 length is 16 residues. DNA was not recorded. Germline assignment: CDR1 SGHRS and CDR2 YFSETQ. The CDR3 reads CASSLGRTGLLVTQYF. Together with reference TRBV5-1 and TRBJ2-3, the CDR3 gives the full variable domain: KAGVTQTPRYLIKTRGQQVTLSCSPISGHRSVSWYQQTPGQGLQFLFEYFSETQRNKGNFPGRFSGRQFSNSRSEMNVSTLELGDSALYLCASSLGRTGLLVTQYFGPGTRLTVL.

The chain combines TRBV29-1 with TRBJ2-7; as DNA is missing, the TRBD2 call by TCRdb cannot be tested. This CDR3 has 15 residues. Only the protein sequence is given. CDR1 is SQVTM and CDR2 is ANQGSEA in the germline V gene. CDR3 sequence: CSVNPTSGELGEQYF.

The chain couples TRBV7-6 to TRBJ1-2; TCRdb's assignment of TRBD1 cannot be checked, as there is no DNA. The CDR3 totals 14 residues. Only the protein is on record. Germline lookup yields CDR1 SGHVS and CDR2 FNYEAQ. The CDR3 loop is CASSPAGTGAGYTF. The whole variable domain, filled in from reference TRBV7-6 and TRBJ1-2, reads GAGVSQSPRYKVTKRGQDVALRCDPISGHVSLYWYRQALGQGPEFLTYFNYEAQQDKSGLPNDRFSAERPEGSISTLTIQRTEQRDSAMYRCASSPAGTGAGYTFGSGTRLTVV.

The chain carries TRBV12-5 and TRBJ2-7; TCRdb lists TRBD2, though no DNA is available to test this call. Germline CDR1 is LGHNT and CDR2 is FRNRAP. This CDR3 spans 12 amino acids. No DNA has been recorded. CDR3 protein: CASGLVAHEQYF. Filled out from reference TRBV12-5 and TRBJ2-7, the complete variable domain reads DARVTQTPRHKVTEMGQEVTMRCQPILGHNTVFWYRQTMMQGLELLAYFRNRAPLDDSGMPKDRFSAEMPDATLATLKIQPSEPRDSAVYFCASGLVAHEQYFGPGTRLTVT.

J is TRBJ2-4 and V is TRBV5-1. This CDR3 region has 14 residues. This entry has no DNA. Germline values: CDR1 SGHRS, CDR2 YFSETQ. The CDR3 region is CASSWEGAQNIQYF.

The CDR3 reads CASSLERTNEKLFF. The rearrangement uses TRBV5-4 and TRBJ1-4. CDR1 and CDR2 from the germline V gene are SGHNT and YYREEE (reference sequence). The CDR3 has 14 residues. The nucleotide record is missing.

The CDR3 loop is CASSLESTEAFF. The chain joins TRBV6-1 to TRBJ1-1. Per germline, CDR1 MNHNS and CDR2 SASEGT. CDR3 length: 12 residues. The nucleotide record is missing.

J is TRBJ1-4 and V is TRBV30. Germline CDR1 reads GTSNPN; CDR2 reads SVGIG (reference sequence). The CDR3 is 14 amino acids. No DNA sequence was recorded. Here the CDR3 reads CAWSRGRTNEKLFF.

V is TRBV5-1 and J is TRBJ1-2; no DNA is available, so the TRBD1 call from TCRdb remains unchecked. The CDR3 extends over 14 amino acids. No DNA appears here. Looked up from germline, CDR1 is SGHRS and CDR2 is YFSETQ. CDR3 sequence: CASSLSGQPYGYTF.

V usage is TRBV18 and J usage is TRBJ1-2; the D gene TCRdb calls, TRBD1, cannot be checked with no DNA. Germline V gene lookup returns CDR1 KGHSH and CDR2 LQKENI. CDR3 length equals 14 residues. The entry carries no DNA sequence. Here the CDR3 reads CASSPPAGFNGYTF.

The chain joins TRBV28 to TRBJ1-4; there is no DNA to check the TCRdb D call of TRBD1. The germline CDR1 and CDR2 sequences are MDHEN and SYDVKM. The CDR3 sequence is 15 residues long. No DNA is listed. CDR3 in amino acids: CASSSYTGGWEKLFF.

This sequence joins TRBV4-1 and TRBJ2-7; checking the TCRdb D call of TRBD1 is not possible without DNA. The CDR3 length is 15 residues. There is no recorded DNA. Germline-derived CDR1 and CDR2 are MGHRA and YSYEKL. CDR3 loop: CASSQSGTNSYEQYF.

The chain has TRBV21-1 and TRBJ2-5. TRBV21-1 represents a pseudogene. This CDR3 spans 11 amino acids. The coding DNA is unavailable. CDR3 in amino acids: CASSKSETQYF.

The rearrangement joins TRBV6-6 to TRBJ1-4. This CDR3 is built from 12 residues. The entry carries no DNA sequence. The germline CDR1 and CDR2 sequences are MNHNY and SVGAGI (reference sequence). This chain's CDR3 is CASRLRGHRIFF.

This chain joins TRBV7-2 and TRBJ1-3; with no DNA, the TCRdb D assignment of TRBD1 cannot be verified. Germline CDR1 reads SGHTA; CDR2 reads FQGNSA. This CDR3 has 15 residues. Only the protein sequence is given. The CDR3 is CASSLTVSSGNTIYF.

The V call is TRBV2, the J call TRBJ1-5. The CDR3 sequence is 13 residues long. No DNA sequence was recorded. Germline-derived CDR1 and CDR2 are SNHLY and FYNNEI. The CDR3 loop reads CASKRNSNQPQHF.

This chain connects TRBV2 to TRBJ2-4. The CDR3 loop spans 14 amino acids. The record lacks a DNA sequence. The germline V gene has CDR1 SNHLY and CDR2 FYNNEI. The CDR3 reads CASSEEGLRTHFYF.

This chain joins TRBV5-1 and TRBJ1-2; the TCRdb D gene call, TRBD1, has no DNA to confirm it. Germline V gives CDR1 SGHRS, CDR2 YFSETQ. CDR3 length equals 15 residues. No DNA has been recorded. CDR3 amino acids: CASSTRQGSNYGYTF. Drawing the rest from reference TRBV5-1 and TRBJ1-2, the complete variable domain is KAGVTQTPRYLIKTRGQQVTLSCSPISGHRSVSWYQQTPGQGLQFLFEYFSETQRNKGNFPGRFSGRQFSNSRSEMNVSTLELGDSALYLCASSTRQGSNYGYTFGSGTRLTVV.

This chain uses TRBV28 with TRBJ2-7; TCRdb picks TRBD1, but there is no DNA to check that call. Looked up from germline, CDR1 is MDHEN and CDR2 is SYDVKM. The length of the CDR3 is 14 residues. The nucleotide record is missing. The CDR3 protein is CASSSYMNTAEQYF. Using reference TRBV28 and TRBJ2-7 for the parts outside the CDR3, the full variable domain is DVKVTQSSRYLVKRTGEKVFLECVQDMDHENMFWYRQDPGLGLRLIYFSYDVKMKEKGDIPEGYSVSREKKERFSLILESASTNQTSMYLCASSSYMNTAEQYFGPGTRLTVT.

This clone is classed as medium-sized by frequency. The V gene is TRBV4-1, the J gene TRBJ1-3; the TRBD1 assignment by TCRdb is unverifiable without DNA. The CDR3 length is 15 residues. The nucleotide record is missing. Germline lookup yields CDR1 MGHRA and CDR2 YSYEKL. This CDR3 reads CASSQDRSGLYTIYF.

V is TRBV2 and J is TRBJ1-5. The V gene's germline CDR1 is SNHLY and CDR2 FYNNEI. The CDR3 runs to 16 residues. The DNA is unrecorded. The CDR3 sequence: CASSEARLAWGSAQHF.

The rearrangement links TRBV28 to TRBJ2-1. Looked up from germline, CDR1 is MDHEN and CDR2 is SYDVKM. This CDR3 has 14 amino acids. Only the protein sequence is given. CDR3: CASRGTLPWNEQFF.

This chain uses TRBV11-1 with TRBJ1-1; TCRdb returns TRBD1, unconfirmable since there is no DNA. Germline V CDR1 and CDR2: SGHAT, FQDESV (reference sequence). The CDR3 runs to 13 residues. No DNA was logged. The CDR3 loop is CASSQDRANQAFF.

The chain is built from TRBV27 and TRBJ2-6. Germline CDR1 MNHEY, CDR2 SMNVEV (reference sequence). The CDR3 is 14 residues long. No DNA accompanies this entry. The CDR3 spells CASSLSGGANVLTF.

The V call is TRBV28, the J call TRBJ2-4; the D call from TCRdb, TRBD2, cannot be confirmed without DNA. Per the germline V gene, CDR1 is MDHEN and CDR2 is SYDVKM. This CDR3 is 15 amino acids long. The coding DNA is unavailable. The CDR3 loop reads CASTRSGRGWNIQYF.

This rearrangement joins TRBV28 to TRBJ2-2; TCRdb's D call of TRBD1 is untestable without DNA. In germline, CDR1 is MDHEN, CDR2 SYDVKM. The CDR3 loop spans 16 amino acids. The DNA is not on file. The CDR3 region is CASRTPDMVSTGELFF.

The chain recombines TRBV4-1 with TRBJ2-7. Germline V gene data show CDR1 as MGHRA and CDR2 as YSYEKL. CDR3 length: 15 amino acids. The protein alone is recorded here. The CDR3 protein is CASSQAGGGSYEQYF.

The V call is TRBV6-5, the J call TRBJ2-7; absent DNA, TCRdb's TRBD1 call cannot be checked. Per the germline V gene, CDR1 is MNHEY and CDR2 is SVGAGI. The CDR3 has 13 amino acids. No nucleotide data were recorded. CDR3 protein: CASSRDTFYEQYF.

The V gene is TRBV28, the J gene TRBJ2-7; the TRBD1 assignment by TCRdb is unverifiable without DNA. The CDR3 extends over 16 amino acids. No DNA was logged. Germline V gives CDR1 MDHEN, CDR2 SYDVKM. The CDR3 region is CASSHSGTHYSYEQYF.